Listed below are T cell receptor beta chains from one sample, sequenced in a study of CD8 T cells in Susac syndrome. TCRdb ran MiXCR on the immunoSEQ multiplex PCR reads and lists one entry per CDR3 protein. The sample includes some 130,000 distinct CDR3 sequences, 65% to 90% seen only once; the top ten take approximately 0.51%. Sequencing was carried out using CD8+ T cells from PBMCs. Every receptor here comes from a human donor with multiple sclerosis. Both conserved end residues are trimmed from each CDR3. Size is omitted from some rows. Given values are once, few, many or a class for expanded clones.

j_gene | len | v_gene | abundance | CDR3aa
TRBJ1-5 | 11 | TRBV9 | . | ASSAATNQPQH
TRBJ1-4 | 13 | TRBV15 | . | ATSRDLTGDEKLF
TRBJ1-1 | 10 | TRBV6-1 | . | AIAATVTEAF
TRBJ2-7 | 8 | TRBV6-1 | few | ASRAYEQY
TRBJ2-2 | 17 | TRBV19 | once | ASSIFGPTTTEHRGELF
TRBJ2-3 | 13 | TRBV2 | . | ARDGNRGGSDTQY
TRBJ1-1 | 12 | TRBV6-1 | few | ASREGQLAGYAF
TRBJ1-1 | 12 | TRBV9 | . | ASKIGEWDTEAF
TRBJ1-6 | 14 | TRBV20-1 | . | SARATGALLNSPLH
TRBJ2-3 | 14 | TRBV15 | . | ATSRDRAGLTDTQY
TRBJ2-7 | 13 | TRBV4-1 | . | ASSQEPGILGEQY
TRBJ2-5 | 12 | TRBV5-6 | . | ASSYRTGWETQY
TRBJ2-1 | 11 | TRBV11-3 | . | ASSLDFYNEQF
TRBJ1-3 | 12 | TRBV10-3 | . | AISEGLTGNTIY
TRBJ2-3 | 14 | TRBV4-3 | . | ASSQDWRPDTDTQY
TRBJ2-2 | 15 | TRBV14 | . | ASSPKLAGDITGELF
TRBJ2-1 | 16 | TRBV14 | . | ASSHRAGTGRIYNEQF
TRBJ2-5 | 12 | TRBV11-2 | . | ASSLGAGRETQY
TRBJ1-5 | 13 | TRBV7-9 | . | ASSTDRDLGQPQH
TRBJ2-3 | 15 | TRBV7-9 | once | ASSFRFWPEITDTQY
TRBJ1-1 | 13 | TRBV9 | . | ASSGGGREYYEAF
TRBJ2-1 | 12 | TRBV7-3 | few | ASSSRAGVNEQF
TRBJ1-2 | 9 | TRBV29-1 | . | SVDRGDGYT
TRBJ2-3 | 12 | TRBV27 | once | ASSLSNPTDTQY